Each of the 23 T cell receptor beta chains below was sequenced from the same sample in a study of blood T cell repertoires in COVID-19. Sequenced by immunoSEQ multiplex PCR; TCRdb stores in-frame clones only, minus some. The sample lists about 130,000 clones, about 88% occurring once. The sample was peripheral blood. The receptors were sampled from a woman older than 75 with acute or convalescent COVID-19.

This chain links TRBV11-2 with TRBJ2-1; 7 positions match TRBD2. The CDR3 contains 14 residues. Germline V gives CDR1 SGHAT, CDR2 FQNNGV. J was trimmed by 5 bases and V by 6 bases; bases with no gene match: 7. CDR3 nucleotides: TGTGCCAGCAGTTTGGCGGGAGTTAACAATGAGCAGTTCTTC. This encodes CASSLAGVNNEQFF. Full variable domain (outside the CDR3, taken from reference TRBV11-2 and TRBJ2-1): EAGVAQSPRYKIIEKRQSVAFWCNPISGHATLYWYQQILGQGPKLLIQFQNNGVVDDSQLPKDRFSAERLKGVDSTLKIQPAKLEDSAVYLCASSLAGVNNEQFFGPGTRLTVL.

Here the CDR3 DNA reads TGTGCCAGCAGGACAGGGACAAACACCGGGGAGCTGTTTTTT. It codes for CASRTGTNTGELFF. V and J are TRBV11-1 and TRBJ2-2; 7 bases agree with TRBD1. CDR1 and CDR2 from the germline V gene are SGHAT and FQDESV (reference sequence). This CDR3 region has 14 residues. After removal of 6 bases from V and 2 bases from J, the junction contained 3 bases not matched to a gene.

J is TRBJ2-5 and V is TRBV2, with D possibly matching TRBD1 (5 bases). CDR1 is SNHLY and CDR2 is FYNNEI in the germline V gene. Between the trimmed V and J ends, which lost 4 bases and 4 bases, there was a span of 16 bases. The CDR3 covers 15 residues. The CDR3 loop reads CASSGQSGAVETQYF. CDR3 in DNA: TGTGCCAGCAGTGGACAGTCCGGCGCTGTAGAGACCCAGTACTTC. The full variable domain, rest sourced from reference TRBV2 and TRBJ2-5, is EPEVTQTPSHQVTQMGQEVILRCVPISNHLYFYWYRQILGQKVEFLVSFYNNEISEKSEIFDDQFSVERPDGSNFTLKIRSTKLEDSAMYFCASSGQSGAVETQYFGPGTRLLVL.

The chain joins TRBV11-3 to TRBJ2-2; a weak D match, TRBD2 (5 bases). V was shortened by 5 bases and J by 3 bases, with 7 bases between the two germline ends. There are 13 residues in the CDR3. Germline CDR1 reads SGHNT; CDR2 reads YENEEA. The CDR3 loop is CASSPGDTGELFF. CDR3 sequence (DNA): TGTGCCAGCAGCCCCGGGGACACCGGGGAGCTGTTTTTT.

The chain uses TRBV21-1 and TRBJ1-4; the tabulated D call, TRBD1, remains unverified against the DNA. TRBV21-1 is assigned pseudogene status. The CDR3 length is 12 residues. This CDR3 is CARGAYHEKLFF. CDR3 in DNA: TGTGCCAGGGGGGCGTATCATGAAAAACTGTTTTTT.

Judged by abundance, this clone is medium-sized (0.01 to 0.1%). This chain links TRBV6-5 with TRBJ1-1, with 9 bases identical to TRBD1. Germline CDR1 reads MNHEY; CDR2 reads SVGAGI. V was clipped by 9 bases and J by 4 bases; unmatched bases: 6. This CDR3 has 13 residues. The CDR3 loop reads CASTGTGSTEAFF. The CDR3 nucleotides read TGTGCCAGTACCGGGACAGGGAGCACTGAAGCTTTCTTT.

The chain is built from TRBV5-1 and TRBJ1-1; 8 bases line up with TRBD1. Germline V gene lookup returns CDR1 SGHRS and CDR2 YFSETQ. This CDR3 region has 14 residues. The J segment lost 7 bases and the V segment lost 4 bases, leaving 9 bases of the junction unmatched. The CDR3: CASSLTQGVGEAFF. CDR3 coding DNA: TGCGCCAGCAGCCTCACACAGGGGGTCGGTGAAGCTTTCTTT.

CDR3 bases: TGTGCCAGCAGCTTGACAGGGTACGTGGGCACTGAAGCTTTCTTT. Protein sequence: CASSLTGYVGTEAFF. V and J are TRBV13 and TRBJ1-1, with 7 nucleotides matching TRBD1. The junction had 8 bases not matched to a gene; V was cut back by 3 bases and J by 4 bases. The CDR3 covers 15 residues. From germline, CDR1 is PRHDT and CDR2 FYEKMQ (reference sequence).

The genes are TRBV19 and TRBJ2-5; tentative D call: TRBD1 (5 bases). This CDR3 has 14 amino acids. Between the trimmed V and J ends, which lost 3 bases and 5 bases, there was a span of 13 bases. The V gene's germline CDR1 is LNHDA and CDR2 SQIVND (reference sequence). CDR3 nucleotides: TGTGCCAGTAGTATTCAGGGTCTTGGGGAGACCCAGTACTTC. This sequence encodes CASSIQGLGETQYF.

The CDR3 protein is CASSSGLRLTPLHF. CDR3 nucleotide sequence: TGTGCCAGCAGCTCGGGACTACGGTTGACACCCCTCCACTTT. This chain links TRBV28 with TRBJ1-6; D may be TRBD1 (5 bases). Trimming pared 6 bases from V and 11 bases from J, leaving 17 bases between. Germline values: CDR1 MDHEN, CDR2 SYDVKM. This CDR3 has 14 residues.

The chain has TRBV2 and TRBJ2-3, with TRBD1 matching over 11 bases. Germline V CDR1 and CDR2: SNHLY, FYNNEI. V lost 7 bases to trimming and J lost 4 bases; unmatched junction nucleotides: 4. The CDR3 loop spans 14 amino acids. CDR3 bases: TGTGCCAGCATGGTGGGACAGGGGGCAGATACGCAGTATTTT. It encodes CASMVGQGADTQYF.

The chain has TRBV10-3 and TRBJ2-7; 8 bases are shared with TRBD2. Germline CDR1 reads ENHRY; CDR2 reads SYGVKD. V was pared by 2 bases and J by 6 bases, with 9 bases of the junction left unmatched. The length of the CDR3 is 15 residues. CDR3 sequence reads: CAISETGTSKREQYF. The CDR3 DNA sequence: TGTGCCATCAGTGAGACCGGGACTAGTAAACGCGAGCAGTACTTC.

This chain links TRBV29-1 with TRBJ1-4, with 8 bases lining up with TRBD1. The CDR3 has 16 amino acids. The ends lost 0 bases at V and 7 bases at J; junction bases unmatched: 10. The germline V gene encodes CDR1 SQVTM and CDR2 ANQGSEA. Here the CDR3 DNA reads TGCAGCGTTGAAGATCGGCGTCCAGGGGGCCTTGAAAAACTGTTTTTT. It yields the protein CSVEDRRPGGLEKLFF.

The chain combines TRBV18 with TRBJ2-5; D is uncertain. The V gene lost 6 bases and the J gene lost 5 bases, with 10 bases spanning the gap. Germline loops: CDR1 KGHSH, CDR2 LQKENI. The CDR3 has 12 residues. CDR3 bases: TGTGCCAGCTCTTGGCAGGTGGAGACCCAGTACTTC. Protein sequence: CASSWQVETQYF. Supplemented by reference TRBV18 and TRBJ2-5, the full variable domain reads NAGVMQNPRHLVRRRGQEARLRCSPMKGHSHVYWYRQLPEEGLKFMVYLQKENIIDESGMPKERFSAEFPKEGPSILRIQQVVRGDSAAYFCASSWQVETQYFGPGTRLLVL.

The chain uses TRBV13 and TRBJ1-6; D gene unclear. The CDR3 consists of 18 residues. Germline-derived CDR1 and CDR2 are PRHDT and FYEKMQ (reference sequence). Trimming pared 3 bases from V and 0 bases from J, leaving 15 bases between. Here the CDR3 DNA reads TGTGCCAGCAGCTTTATGGTTCGCACGAGCTCCTATAATTCACCCCTCCACTTT. Its protein product is CASSFMVRTSSYNSPLHF.

V gene TRBV2 combines with J gene TRBJ2-1; D remains ambiguous. The CDR3 totals 15 residues. Trimming pared 6 bases from V and 8 bases from J, leaving 20 bases between. Per germline, CDR1 SNHLY and CDR2 FYNNEI. In DNA form, the CDR3 reads TGTGCCAGCAGGGAATCTGGGTTAGCATATCATGAGCAGTTCTTC. This sequence encodes CASRESGLAYHEQFF.

This chain connects TRBV5-1 to TRBJ2-7, with 9 nucleotides matching TRBD1. The V gene's germline CDR1 is SGHRS and CDR2 YFSETQ. Trimming at V came to 4 bases and at J to 4 bases, leaving 3 bases not matched to a gene. CDR3 size: 13 residues. As DNA, the CDR3 is TGCGCCAGCAGCACCGGGACAGGGTACGAGCAGTACTTC. This codes for CASSTGTGYEQYF.

This rearrangement joins TRBV2 to TRBJ2-2; D gene ambiguous. CDR1 is SNHLY, CDR2 FYNNEI, per germline. The V end was cut by 8 bases, the J end by 0 bases, with 10 bases between. The length of the CDR3 is 14 residues. CDR3 region: CASSGFTNTGELFF. CDR3 in DNA: TGTGCCAGCTCGGGTTTTACGAACACCGGGGAGCTGTTTTTT. Variable domain in full (rest from reference TRBV2 and TRBJ2-2): EPEVTQTPSHQVTQMGQEVILRCVPISNHLYFYWYRQILGQKVEFLVSFYNNEISEKSEIFDDQFSVERPDGSNFTLKIRSTKLEDSAMYFCASSGFTNTGELFFGEGSRLTVL.

The J gene is TRBJ2-3, the V gene TRBV5-6; D is perhaps TRBD2 (5 bases). Germline values: CDR1 SGHDT, CDR2 YYEEEE. This CDR3 has 13 amino acids. The V gene lost 4 bases and the J gene lost 8 bases, with 14 bases spanning the gap. CDR3 in DNA: TGTGCCAGCAGCATAGCTGCGGAGGTTACGCAGTATTTT. Translation gives CASSIAAEVTQYF.

V and J are TRBV20-1 and TRBJ2-7; 7 nucleotides match TRBD2. The germline CDR1 and CDR2 sequences are DFQATT and SNEGSKA (reference sequence). J gave up 2 bases and V 3 bases, and 7 bases lay outside the gene matches. The CDR3 is made up of 14 amino acids. The CDR3 loop reads CSASPSGNTYEQYF. The CDR3 region has the DNA TGCAGTGCTAGTCCTAGCGGTAACACCTACGAGCAGTACTTC.

CDR3 nucleotide sequence: TGTGCCAGCAGGGGCAGGTGGAACACTGAAGCTTTCTTT. This translates into CASRGRWNTEAFF. The chain couples TRBV6-6 to TRBJ1-1, with unresolved D. The germline V and J ends were trimmed by 6 bases and 1 base, with 9 bases remaining between them. CDR1 is MNHNY and CDR2 is SVGAGI in the germline V gene (reference sequence). This CDR3 spans 13 amino acids.

The genes are TRBV5-1 and TRBJ2-1; 11 bases align to TRBD2. The germline V gene encodes CDR1 SGHRS and CDR2 YFSETQ. CDR3 length: 16 amino acids. Unmatched junction bases numbered 11, after V lost 4 bases and J lost 8 bases. In DNA form, the CDR3 reads TGCGCCAGCAGCGAAACACTAGCGGGAGTATACGATGAGCAGTTCTTC. This sequence encodes CASSETLAGVYDEQFF. Full variable domain (remainder filled in from reference TRBV5-1 and TRBJ2-1): KAGVTQTPRYLIKTRGQQVTLSCSPISGHRSVSWYQQTPGQGLQFLFEYFSETQRNKGNFPGRFSGRQFSNSRSEMNVSTLELGDSALYLCASSETLAGVYDEQFFGPGTRLTVL.

The chain carries TRBV7-9 and TRBJ1-2; 7 bases match TRBD1. V lost 1 base to trimming and J lost 4 bases; unmatched junction nucleotides: 12. This CDR3 is 17 amino acids long. Germline CDR1 and CDR2: SEHNR and FQNEAQ (reference sequence). This CDR3 reads CASSLGRQGEGFYGYTF. In DNA form, the CDR3 reads TGTGCCAGCAGCTTAGGTCGACAGGGCGAGGGTTTCTATGGCTACACCTTC.